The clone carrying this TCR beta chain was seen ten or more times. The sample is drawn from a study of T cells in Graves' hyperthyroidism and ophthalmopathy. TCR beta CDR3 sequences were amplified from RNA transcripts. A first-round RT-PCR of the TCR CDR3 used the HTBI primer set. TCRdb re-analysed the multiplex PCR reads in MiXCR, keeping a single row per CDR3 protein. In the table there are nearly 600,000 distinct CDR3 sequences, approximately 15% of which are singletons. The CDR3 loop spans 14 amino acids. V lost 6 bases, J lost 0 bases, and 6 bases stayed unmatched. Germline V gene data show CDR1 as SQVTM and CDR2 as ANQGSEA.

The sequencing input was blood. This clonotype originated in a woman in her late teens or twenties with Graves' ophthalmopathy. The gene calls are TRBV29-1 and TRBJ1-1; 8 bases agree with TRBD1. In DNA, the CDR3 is TGCAGCGTGATAACAGGGGGTCTGAACACTGAAGCTTTCTTT. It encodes CSVITGGLNTEAFF.